This T cell receptor (beta chain) was recovered during a study of graft-versus-host responses after intestinal transplantation listed by TCRdb under 2021. Regarding the study in general: Recipients received multivisceral, liver-intestinal, or isolated intestinal transplants. All recipients received anti-thymocyte globulin induction followed by maintenance tacrolimus and steroids for roughly 3 years. After intestinal transplantation, graft-versus-host and host-versus-graft alloreactive T cell clones in the graft, circulation and bone marrow were tracked using bulk TCR-beta CDR3 sequencing. To identify alloreactive clones, pre-transplant mixed lymphocyte reaction products were sequenced and compared with unstimulated pre-transplant donor and recipient T cells. The cohort enrolled about two dozen intestinal transplant recipients including one retransplant, and a few patients lacking pretransplant specimens were excluded. A peak of at least 4% donor T cells among recipient peripheral blood mononuclear cells was the definition used for donor T cell macrochimerism. Rather than going through the commercial service, samples from three later patients were sequenced in-house on an Illumina MiSeq and processed with MiXCR.

Libraries were prepared through the immunoSEQ multiplex PCR assay. For most patients, genomic DNA was isolated with the Qiagen DNeasy Blood and Tissue Kit and sent frozen to Adaptive Biotechnologies for TCR sequencing. Adaptive Biotechnologies carried out high-throughput TCR-beta CDR3 sequencing of genomic DNA for most patients. The authors processed their data as follows. Adaptive's ImmunoSEQ software was the source of the TCR sequencing data for about 17 patients, while a few other patients were processed with MiXCR and VDJtools. CD4 versus CD8 sorting errors were corrected by removing sequences found in both subsets at a frequency ratio below 5:1. Because the origin of CDR3 nucleotide sequences shared between donor and recipient could not be assigned, those sequences were removed. To count as alloreactive, a clone needed at least 2-fold expansion over unstimulated cells and a minimum CFSE-low frequency of 0.002% (template counts) or 0.001% (read counts). Clones were considered mappable if detected in sequenced pre-transplant spleen, lymph node, or MLR CFSE-low populations of the donor or recipient. Cumulative frequency of alloreactive clones was calculated as a percentage of all sequences weighted by copy number. Here the immuneACCESS table is served through TCRdb, limited to in-frame sequences with V and J called. Missing clones are a known gap in these copies; in checked studies unresolved V genes cover under half, and the rest lacks a known reason. The V and J calls and clone size are taken from that table; D and trimming were inferred from the DNA. Here the sample has about 99,000 clones; 85% to 95% occur a single time. Less than 0.08% of the sample rests with the top ten.

The sample's time point label, in plain terms: cells obtained before transplantation from donor or recipient. CD3+CD4+ and CD3+CD8+ populations were FACS-sorted from unstimulated pre-transplant donor and recipient cells taken from spleen or lymph nodes. Comment on this clone: This clone's antigen is unknown. Base qualities are not at hand, and no much larger clone is one base apart. The same CDR3 is also encoded by other DNA sequences in this sample.

Compared with germline, V lacks 4 bases and J lacks 4 bases; bases without a gene match: 11. The CDR1 and CDR2 encoded by the germline V gene are SGHRS and YFSETQ. The CDR3 runs 18 amino acids, cysteine and phenylalanine included. Left in the record is the CDR3 DNA by itself, 54 bases read in frame from the first base. The investigation overall reported the following: In the allografts of patients with donor T cell macrochimerism, GvH to HvG T cell clonal ratios were high. The relatively low number and heterogeneity of intestinal transplant patients limited the conclusions. GvH clones turned up in recipient bone marrow, with some appearing earlier in ileal mucosa or blood, a pattern consistent with an intestinal mucosal origin. Early after transplant, peak levels of circulating GvH clones were associated with declines in HvG clones.

The sequence derives from a human donor who was the organ donor for an intestinal transplant. Recombination connected TRBV5-1 to TRBJ2-2; 12 junctional bases match TRBD2. The specimen comprised unstimulated CD8+ T cells sorted from spleen or lymph node cells, sampled before transplant. The CDR3 has the sequence CASSDLLSSGGATGELFF. Here is the DNA: TGCGCCAGCAGCGACTTGCTGTCTAGCGGGGGGGCCACCGGGGAGCTGTTTTTT.